What follows is one T cell receptor (beta chain) and its context. The sample is drawn from a study of T cells after posttransplantation cyclophosphamide. The CDR3 length is 14 residues. J gave up 6 bases and V 2 bases, and 5 bases lay outside the gene matches. Per the germline V gene, CDR1 is SNHLY and CDR2 is FYNNEI. Only in-frame clones appear in the TCRdb table, and some are missing; sequencing was by immunoSEQ multiplex PCR. The top ten clones hold under 0.95% of a sample with under 15,000 clones, over 75% of them seen once. The sample consisted of memory CD4+ T cells sorted from PBMCs. The TCR originated in a man between 50 and 59 years old in good health, CMV-negative, and a related stem cell transplant donor. The chain couples TRBV2 to TRBJ1-1; 8 nucleotides align to TRBD1. CDR3 residues: CASSERGQAPEAFF. The CDR3 nucleotides are TGTGCCAGCAGTGAACGGGGACAGGCCCCTGAAGCTTTCTTT.